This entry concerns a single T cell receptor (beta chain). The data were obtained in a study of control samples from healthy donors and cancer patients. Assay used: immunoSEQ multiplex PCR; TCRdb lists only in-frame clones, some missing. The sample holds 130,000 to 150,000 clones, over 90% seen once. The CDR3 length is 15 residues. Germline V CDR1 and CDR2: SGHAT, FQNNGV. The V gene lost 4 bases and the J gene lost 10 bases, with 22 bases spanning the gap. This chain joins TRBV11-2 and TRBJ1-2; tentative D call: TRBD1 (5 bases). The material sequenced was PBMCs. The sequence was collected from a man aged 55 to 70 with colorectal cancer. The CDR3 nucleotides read TGTGCCAGCAGCTCGACGAAGGGACCGCTTATTATCTACACCTTC. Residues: CASSSTKGPLIIYTF.